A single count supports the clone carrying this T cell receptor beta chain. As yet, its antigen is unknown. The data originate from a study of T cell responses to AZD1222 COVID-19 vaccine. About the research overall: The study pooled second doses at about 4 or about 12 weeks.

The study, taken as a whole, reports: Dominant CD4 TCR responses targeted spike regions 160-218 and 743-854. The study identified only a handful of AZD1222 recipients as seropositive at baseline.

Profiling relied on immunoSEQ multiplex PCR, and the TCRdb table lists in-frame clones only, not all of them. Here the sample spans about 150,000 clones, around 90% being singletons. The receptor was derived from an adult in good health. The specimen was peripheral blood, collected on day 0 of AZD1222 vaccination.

The CDR3, as DNA: TGTGCCAGTAGTGGCAGGGGACACACTGAAGCTTTCTTT. Protein: CASSGRGHTEAFF. The chain links TRBV19 to TRBJ1-1; perhaps TRBD1 as D (6 bases). V was shortened by 5 bases and J by 3 bases, with 10 bases between the two germline ends. CDR1 LNHDA and CDR2 SQIVND come from the germline V gene (reference sequence). There are 13 residues in the CDR3.